This T cell receptor beta chain was recovered during a study of blood T cell repertoires in COVID-19. Study-level information: Acute and convalescent COVID-19 specimens originated in the United States, Italy and Spain.

The CDR3 runs 17 residues. V dropped 0 bases and J dropped 0 bases, with 15 bases sitting between them. In germline, CDR1 is LGHNA, CDR2 YNFKEQ. Profiling relied on immunoSEQ multiplex PCR, and the TCRdb table lists in-frame clones only, not all of them. The data contain 350,000 to 450,000 clones, around nine tenths of them singletons. The receptor was derived from a human donor in a cohort sampled during active COVID-19. The chain employs TRBV4-2 and TRBJ2-7; maybe TRBD1 (7 bases). The specimen sequenced was peripheral blood. The CDR3 region is CASSQDRGTDPSYEQYF. DNA of the CDR3: TGTGCCAGCAGCCAAGATCGGGGGACAGACCCCTCCTACGAGCAGTACTTC.